These T cell receptor beta chains were read from a single sample in a study of human T cells and chemical hapten exposure. MiXCR, applied by TCRdb to the RACE reads, yields one record per CDR3 protein. The top ten clones hold about 3% of a sample with about 98,000 distinct CDR3 sequences, 10% to 13% of them seen once. Here the sequenced sample was whole blood, taken in connection with sensitization to the hapten diphenylcyclopropenone (DPC). The receptors here all came from an older woman with alopecia areata. Some clones in this sample may be carry-over from other donors' samples. The conserved cysteine and the conserved F or W are not part of the CDR3 here. Some rows have no size entry. The others give once, few or many, or a class for an expanded clone.

V gene	J gene	clone size	CDR3 length	CDR3 protein
TRBV10-1	TRBJ2-1	NA	11	ASSEKPYNEQF
TRBV7-2	TRBJ2-6	NA	14	ASSLGSHSGANVLT
TRBV30	TRBJ1-4	few	11	AWRSQGHEKLF
TRBV20-1	TRBJ2-3	many	15	SAGRAHLRASTDTQY
TRBV7-2	TRBJ2-1	NA	11	ASSAQIRGLGF
TRBV3-1	TRBJ2-7	many	11	ASSQNMAGEQY
TRBV21-1	TRBJ1-2	many	9	ARDRMAGYT
TRBV7-9	TRBJ2-2	NA	12	ASRPQGGTGELF
TRBV5-6	TRBJ1-6	NA	13	ASSRRDRVASPLH
TRBV9	TRBJ2-1	many	12	ASSVTGEHNEQF
TRBV3-1	TRBJ1-5	many	13	ASSQDWGNNQPQH
TRBV2	TRBJ2-7	NA	12	ASSPWGSSYEQY
TRBV6-2/TRBV6-3	TRBJ2-1	few	13	ASSYTSGGYNEQF
TRBV29-1	TRBJ2-7	NA	10	SVERPGVEQY
TRBV7-8	TRBJ2-5	few	11	ASSFYGEETQY
TRBV20-1	TRBJ2-3	NA	18	SARGVPGQGKIDRTDTQY
TRBV7-9	TRBJ1-1	NA	11	ASSLVWETEAF
TRBV7-2	TRBJ2-3	NA	12	ASSPGTTTDTQY
TRBV5-1	TRBJ2-7	few	13	ASSLDGTGGYEQY
TRBV5-1	TRBJ1-1	many	10	ASSLDSTKAF
TRBV10-2	TRBJ2-1	NA	12	ASSPSRTYNEQF
TRBV2	TRBJ2-1	NA	13	ASSEEETSYNEQF
TRBV12-3/TRBV12-4	TRBJ1-5	NA	13	ASSLGDRDDQPQH
TRBV12-3/TRBV12-4	TRBJ1-3	many	11	ASRPSSGNTIY
TRBV14	TRBJ1-1	many	11	ASSPWTGTEAF